This T cell receptor beta chain was captured by sequencing in a study of CD4 T cells in relation to SARS-CoV-2 and coronaviruses. A note on this clone: Its antigen is undetermined.

The CDR3 loop spans 15 amino acids. Germline V gene sequence: CDR1 SGHTA, CDR2 FQGNSA. The germline V and J ends were trimmed by 5 bases and 4 bases, with 16 bases remaining between them. Libraries were prepared by immunoSEQ multiplex PCR; TCRdb keeps only in-frame clonotypes and omits some of them. The table lists about 36,000 clones, over 75% of them singletons. The sequenced material came from memory CD4+ T cells from PBMCs, cultured in vitro. This TCR derives from an adult with COVID-19. This chain connects TRBV7-2 to TRBJ2-3; D is possibly TRBD2 (6 bases). CDR3 residues: CASSPWGGRADTQYF. CDR3 DNA sequence: TGTGCCAGCAGCCCGTGGGGAGGCCGGGCAGATACGCAGTATTTT. The full variable domain, its missing parts supplied by reference TRBV7-2 and TRBJ2-3, is GAGVSQSPSNKVTEKGKDVELRCDPISGHTALYWYRQSLGQGLEFLIYFQGNSAPDKSGLPSDRFSAERTGGSVSTLTIQRTQQEDSAVYLCASSPWGGRADTQYFGPGTRLTVL.